These T cell receptor beta chains were read from a single sample in a study of T cell repertoires in cytomegalovirus infection. MiXCR, applied by TCRdb to the reads, yields one record per CDR3 protein. The data contain approximately 120,000 distinct CDR3 sequences, 32% of them singletons. These receptors' antigens are unknown. Sequenced material: CD8+ T cells from cultured PBMCs, taken from culture after CMV antigen stimulation. Source of these receptors: a human donor in good health (CMV status not recorded). Some clones in this sample may be carry-over from other donors' samples. Both conserved end residues are part of each CDR3. A D gene is named only where the DNA matches it firmly. Expanded clones get a size class; other rows say once, few or many, or leave the size out.

V gene	D gene	J gene	clone size	CDR3 length	CDR3 DNA	CDR3 protein
TRBV7-2	-	TRBJ1-2	many	12	TGTGCCAGCAGGTTCGGAGAGTTCGGCTACACCTTC	CASRFGEFGYTF
TRBV9	-	TRBJ1-4	-	16	TGTGCCAGCAGCGGGAGGGGTCGATACGGAGAGGAAAAACTGTTTTTT	CASSGRGRYGEEKLFF
TRBV4-2	-	TRBJ2-6	-	16	TGTGCCAGCAGCGGTAAACCAGGCTCTGGGGCCAACGTCCTGACTTTC	CASSGKPGSGANVLTF
TRBV7-8	TRBD1	TRBJ2-1	many	18	TGTGCCAGCAGCTTAGCCGGGACAGGGTGGAGTCCCTACAATGAGCAGTTCTTC	CASSLAGTGWSPYNEQFF
TRBV20-1	TRBD1	TRBJ1-2	-	13	TGCAGTGCCAGGGACAGCGAACTCTATGGCTACACCTTC	CSARDSELYGYTF
TRBV7-8	-	TRBJ2-7	-	14	TGTGCCAGCAGCTTAGCCAGACCTAACTACGAGCAGTACTTC	CASSLARPNYEQYF
TRBV7-2	TRBD2	TRBJ2-1	-	15	TGTGCCAGCAGACGAGAGCAACCGGGACTAGCGACTCAGTTCTTC	CASRREQPGLATQFF
TRBV7-6	-	TRBJ2-5	-	14	TGTGCCAGCAGCTCGGGACGGGACCAAGAGACCCAGTACTTC	CASSSGRDQETQYF
TRBV9	TRBD1	TRBJ2-2	-	17	TGTGCCAGCAGCGTCACCGGGACAGGGGGCTTCGCCGGGGAGCTGTTTTTT	CASSVTGTGGFAGELFF
TRBV20-1	-	TRBJ2-2	-	16	TGCAGTGCTAGAAGCCGGGAGCGAAGCCCCACCGGGGAGCTGTTTTTT	CSARSRERSPTGELFF
TRBV15	-	TRBJ1-4	-	14	TGTGCCACCAGCAGAGAAGGGAGTAATGAAAAACTGTTTTTT	CATSREGSNEKLFF
TRBV20-1	-	TRBJ1-1	-	13	TGCAGTGCTAGGGACCTCACGAACACTGAAGCTTTCTTT	CSARDLTNTEAFF
TRBV11-1	-	TRBJ2-1	-	15	TGTGCCAGCAGCTTGGACATTAGCTCCTACAATGAGCAGTTCTTC	CASSLDISSYNEQFF
TRBV6-1	-	TRBJ1-4	-	18	TGTGCCAGCAGTGAATTGCAACTAATTCGCCCAACTAATGAAAAACTGTTTTTT	CASSELQLIRPTNEKLFF
TRBV12-3/TRBV12-4	-	TRBJ1-2	many	13	TGTGCCAGCAGCCCGGGGACAACAACGGGCTACACCTTC	CASSPGTTTGYTF
TRBV2	-	TRBJ2-7	-	14	TGTGCCAGCGTATCAGGGAATGGGGTCTACGAGCAGTACTTC	CASVSGNGVYEQYF
TRBV28	-	TRBJ2-3	few	12	TGTGCCAGCAGTTTAAAAGCAGATACGCAGTATTTT	CASSLKADTQYF
TRBV6-5	-	TRBJ2-2	-	15	TGTGCCAGCACGGTCTTGGGCGGGGGCAGGGGGGAGCTGTTTTTT	CASTVLGGGRGELFF
TRBV7-2	-	TRBJ1-3	few	12	TGTGCCAGCAGCCTTCCGGGAAACACCATATATTTT	CASSLPGNTIYF
TRBV7-9	-	TRBJ1-2	few	15	TGTGCCAGCAGCCCAGTCGACAGGATTGGGTATGGCTACACCTTC	CASSPVDRIGYGYTF
TRBV2	TRBD1	TRBJ2-1	-	16	TGTGCCAGCAGTGGGTACAGGGGGCCCTCCTACAATGAGCAGTTCTTC	CASSGYRGPSYNEQFF
TRBV7-2	TRBD2	TRBJ2-5	few	14	TGTGCCAGCAGCTCTACGGGGGGGGAAGAGACCCAGTACTTC	CASSSTGGEETQYF
TRBV7-2	TRBD1	TRBJ2-7	-	19	TGTGCCAGCAGCTTAGCCGGGACAGGGGTCCCAAGTCAGGCCTACGAGCAGTACTTC	CASSLAGTGVPSQAYEQYF
TRBV4-1	-	TRBJ2-2	once	14	TGCGCCAGCAGCCAAGAGTTTGGGACCGGGGAGCTGTTTTTT	CASSQEFGTGELFF
TRBV28	TRBD1	TRBJ1-5	few	15	TGTGCCAGCAGTTCCGACAGGGTAGTGGGTCAGCCCCAGCATTTT	CASSSDRVVGQPQHF
TRBV7-9	-	TRBJ1-5	-	13	TGTGCCAGCAGCAGCGACGGCAATCAGCCCCAGCATTTT	CASSSDGNQPQHF
TRBV20-1	-	TRBJ1-5	-	16	TGCAGTGCTAGAGCGCCAGGGCGAGATAGCAATCAGCCCCAGCATTTT	CSARAPGRDSNQPQHF
TRBV4-1	-	TRBJ1-1	-	14	TGCGCCAGCAGCCAAGAGGGTTTGAGCACTGAAGCTTTCTTT	CASSQEGLSTEAFF
TRBV7-8	TRBD2	TRBJ2-1	many	15	TGTGCCAGCAGCTCCGGGACTAGCGGTTACAATGAGCAGTTCTTC	CASSSGTSGYNEQFF
TRBV6-5	TRBD1	TRBJ2-7	-	18	TGTGCCAGCAGTTACTCCGGGACAGTACCTACGAGCTCCTACGAGCAGTACTTC	CASSYSGTVPTSSYEQYF
TRBV27	-	TRBJ2-7	-	13	TGTGCCAGCAGTTTATCGGGTCTGAGGGAGCAGTACTTC	CASSLSGLREQYF
TRBV11-1	TRBD1	TRBJ1-6	-	16	TGTGCCAGCAGCCGGGACAGGGGGTTCTATAATTCACCCCTCCACTTT	CASSRDRGFYNSPLHF
TRBV4-1	-	TRBJ2-3	-	15	TGCGCCAGCAGCCAAGTTACGACGGTCACAGATACGCAGTATTTT	CASSQVTTVTDTQYF
TRBV7-9	-	TRBJ1-2	-	16	TGTGCCAGCAGCTCTACTTCGACAGAGCCTAACTATGGCTACACCTTC	CASSSTSTEPNYGYTF
TRBV19	-	TRBJ2-6	-	18	TGTGCCAGTAGTATAGTCTGGCCCCCGAGCTCTGGGGCCAACGTCCTGACTTTC	CASSIVWPPSSGANVLTF
TRBV4-3	-	TRBJ2-1	-	15	TGCGCCAGCAGCCGAGGGACCGATTCCTACAATGAGCAGTTCTTC	CASSRGTDSYNEQFF
TRBV2	TRBD1	TRBJ2-2	few	21	TGTGCCAGCATTAGGACGACGGTGGACAGGGGGCCCCCACGAGGAACCGGGGAGCTGTTTTTT	CASIRTTVDRGPPRGTGELFF
TRBV7-2	TRBD1	TRBJ1-5	many	15	TGTGCCAGCAGCGTAGACAGGGGTCACGGTCAGCCCCAGCATTTT	CASSVDRGHGQPQHF
TRBV12-3/TRBV12-4	-	TRBJ1-2	many	16	TGTGCCAGCAGTTTAGCGGCGGCAGGGTTTGGCTATGGCTACACCTTC	CASSLAAAGFGYGYTF